The 12 T cell receptor beta chains listed next were all sequenced from one sample in a study of cytomegalovirus exposure and HLA in healthy donors. In the PCR, 60 Vbeta and 13 Jbeta primers were used. Assay used: immunoSEQ multiplex PCR; TCRdb lists only in-frame clones, some missing. The sample carries under 150,000 clones, roughly 67% recorded once. Sequenced material: PBMCs. These receptors originate from a man between 18 and 35 years old in good health and CMV-seropositive.

This clone was recorded a few times. The chain joins TRBV25-1 to TRBJ1-4; TRBD1 matches 7 bases. The CDR3 has 15 amino acids. Trimming removed 2 bases from V and 5 bases from J; junction bases left unmatched: 5. Per germline, CDR1 MGHDK and CDR2 SYGVNS. The CDR3, as DNA: TGTGCCAGCAGTGAAAGGGGACAGCCGAATGAAAAACTGTTTTTT. It yields the protein CASSERGQPNEKLFF.

This clone came up once. This rearrangement joins TRBV11-2 to TRBJ2-3, with D perhaps TRBD1 (5 bases). Trimming shortened V by 1 base and J by 1 base, and 9 bases separated the two germline ends. Germline V gene lookup returns CDR1 SGHAT and CDR2 FQNNGV. This CDR3 comprises 15 residues. CDR3 protein: CASSLGQGGTDTQYF. Here the CDR3 DNA reads TGTGCCAGCAGCTTAGGGCAGGGTGGCACAGATACGCAGTATTTT.

This clone was seen a few times. The chain carries TRBV15 and TRBJ2-5, with 10 bases matching TRBD2. The trim removed 0 bases at V and 5 bases at J, leaving 15 bases unmatched. In germline, CDR1 is LNHNV, CDR2 YYDKDF (reference sequence). The CDR3 is made up of 19 amino acids. The CDR3 region is CATSRESSLAGVTAETQYF. Here the CDR3 DNA reads TGTGCCACCAGCAGAGAATCTTCCCTAGCGGGGGTGACGGCGGAGACCCAGTACTTC.

The chain uses TRBV9 and TRBJ1-1; D uncertain. The germline V gene has CDR1 SGDLS and CDR2 YYNGEE. This CDR3 comprises 15 residues. V dropped 0 bases and J dropped 2 bases, with 11 bases sitting between them. CDR3: CASSVESGLNTEAFF. The DNA of the CDR3 is TGTGCCAGCAGCGTAGAGAGTGGGCTAAACACTGAAGCTTTCTTT.

The chain recombines TRBV15 with TRBJ1-2; possibly TRBD1 for D (5 bases). Trimming stripped 4 bases from V and 4 bases from J, with 10 bases between. Germline CDR1 reads LNHNV; CDR2 reads YYDKDF (reference sequence). This CDR3 spans 13 amino acids. The CDR3 protein is CATSIGASYGYTF. CDR3 in DNA: TGTGCCACCAGCATAGGGGCTAGCTATGGCTACACCTTC. Full variable domain (missing parts from reference TRBV15 and TRBJ1-2): DAMVIQNPRYQVTQFGKPVTLSCSQTLNHNVMYWYQQKSSQAPKLLFHYYDKDFNNEADTPDNFQSRRPNTSFCFLDIRSPGLGDTAMYLCATSIGASYGYTFGSGTRLTVV.

The chain links TRBV25-1 to TRBJ2-1; 7 nucleotides line up with TRBD1. Trimming at V came to 3 bases and at J to 11 bases, leaving 13 bases not matched to a gene. The CDR3 is 15 amino acids. Germline CDR1 is MGHDK and CDR2 is SYGVNS. In DNA, the CDR3 is TGTGCCAGCAGTGACTTCGGGACAGTCCTCTCTAAGCAGTTCTTC. It encodes CASSDFGTVLSKQFF.

The chain carries TRBV9 and TRBJ1-1, with D possibly matching TRBD1 (5 bases). Germline V gene lookup returns CDR1 SGDLS and CDR2 YYNGEE. CDR3 length: 15 residues. Trimming pared 3 bases from V and 3 bases from J, leaving 15 bases between. CDR3 sequence (DNA): TGTGCCAGCAGCGCCCGGGCGGGGCAGGACACTGAAGCTTTCTTT. Amino acids: CASSARAGQDTEAFF.

V usage is TRBV13 and J usage is TRBJ2-5, with 7 bases aligning to TRBD1. J gave up 1 base and V 5 bases, and 1 base lay outside the gene matches. The CDR3 is 13 amino acids. Germline CDR1 reads PRHDT; CDR2 reads FYEKMQ (reference sequence). The CDR3, as DNA: TGTGCCAGCAGCCAGGGGGTCCAAGAGACCCAGTACTTC. Its protein product is CASSQGVQETQYF.

The chain employs TRBV5-1 and TRBJ2-6, with TRBD1 as a possible D gene (6 bases). V was cut by 5 bases and J by 0 bases, with 18 bases left in between. Germline values: CDR1 SGHRS, CDR2 YFSETQ. The CDR3 length is 18 residues. CDR3: CASRTDRSTASGANVLTF. As DNA, the CDR3 is TGCGCCAGCAGGACTGACAGGTCCACAGCCTCTGGGGCCAACGTCCTGACTTTC. The full variable domain, in which reference TRBV5-1 and TRBJ2-6 provide the parts outside the CDR3, is KAGVTQTPRYLIKTRGQQVTLSCSPISGHRSVSWYQQTPGQGLQFLFEYFSETQRNKGNFPGRFSGRQFSNSRSEMNVSTLELGDSALYLCASRTDRSTASGANVLTFGAGSRLTVL.

With respect to this clone: A far larger clone is only one base removed, so a read error is likely. The V and J genes are TRBV29-1 and TRBJ1-4; D gene uncertain. The CDR3 spans 14 residues. In germline, CDR1 is SQVTM, CDR2 ANQGSEA. V was cut by 8 bases and J by 2 bases, with 15 bases left in between. CDR3 in amino acids: CSFGYAGTNEKLFF. CDR3 DNA sequence: TGCAGCTTTGGCTACGCGGGTACTAATGAAAAACTGTTTTTT.

The chain uses TRBV28 and TRBJ1-6, with TRBD1 as a possible D gene (6 bases). The CDR3 totals 21 residues. With 5 bases removed from V and 7 bases from J, the gap between germline ends came to 33 bases. Germline-derived CDR1 and CDR2 are MDHEN and SYDVKM. CDR3 region: CASSTTKVTGSREPKNSPLHF. DNA for the CDR3: TGTGCCAGCAGTACAACAAAGGTGACAGGAAGCCGAGAACCGAAAAATTCACCCCTCCACTTT.

The V and J genes are TRBV7-2 and TRBJ2-1; 8 bases map to TRBD2. CDR1 and CDR2 from the germline V gene are SGHTA and FQGNSA. The length of the CDR3 is 17 residues. V dropped 5 bases and J dropped 5; count of bases not matched to a gene: 14. In nucleotides, the CDR3 is TGTGCCAGCAGCCCAAACCCTACCGGGGGGGCCAACAATGAGCAGTTCTTC. As protein: CASSPNPTGGANNEQFF.